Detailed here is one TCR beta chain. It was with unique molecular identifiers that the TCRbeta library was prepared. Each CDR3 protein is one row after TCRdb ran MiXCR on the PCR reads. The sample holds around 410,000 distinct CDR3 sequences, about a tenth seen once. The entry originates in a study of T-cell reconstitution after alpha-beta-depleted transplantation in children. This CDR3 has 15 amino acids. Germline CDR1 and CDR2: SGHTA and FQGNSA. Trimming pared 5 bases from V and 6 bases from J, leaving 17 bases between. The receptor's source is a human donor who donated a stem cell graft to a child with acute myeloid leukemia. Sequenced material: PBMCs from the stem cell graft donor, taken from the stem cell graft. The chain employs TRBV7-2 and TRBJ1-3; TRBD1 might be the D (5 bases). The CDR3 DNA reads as TGTGCCAGCAGCCCGTGGATCAGGGAAGAAAACACCATATATTTT. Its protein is CASSPWIREENTIYF. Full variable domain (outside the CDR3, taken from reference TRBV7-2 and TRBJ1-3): GAGVSQSPSNKVTEKGKDVELRCDPISGHTALYWYRQSLGQGLEFLIYFQGNSAPDKSGLPSDRFSAERTGGSVSTLTIQRTQQEDSAVYLCASSPWIREENTIYFGEGSWLTVV.